The 5 T cell receptor beta chains presented below share a single source sample, sequenced in a study of blood T cell repertoires in COVID-19. Profiling relied on immunoSEQ multiplex PCR, and the TCRdb table lists in-frame clones only, not all of them. Among 450,000 or so clones listed, over 85% were seen once. The source material was peripheral blood. The receptors shown here come from a man younger than 30 with COVID-19, enrolled during active disease.

CDR3 DNA sequence: TGTGCCAGCAGTTACTGGCGGGGGACTGAAGCTTTCTTT. Translation gives CASSYWRGTEAFF. This sequence joins TRBV6-5 and TRBJ1-1; D might be TRBD1 (5 bases). The V and J ends lost 1 base and 5 bases respectively, with 8 bases between them. The CDR3 covers 13 residues. Germline CDR1 and CDR2: MNHEY and SVGAGI.

The J gene is TRBJ1-4, the V gene TRBV19; no reliable D call. Germline V gene data show CDR1 as LNHDA and CDR2 as SQIVND (reference sequence). The length of the CDR3 is 15 residues. V was trimmed by 3 bases and J by 4 bases, leaving 12 bases between them. The CDR3 reads CASSIGASDNEKLFF. The CDR3 region has the DNA TGTGCCAGTAGTATTGGAGCCAGCGATAATGAAAAACTGTTTTTT.

This chain links TRBV2 with TRBJ2-7, with TRBD1 as a possible D gene (6 bases). Between the trimmed V and J ends, which lost 2 bases and 6 bases, there was a span of 14 bases. Germline-derived CDR1 and CDR2 are SNHLY and FYNNEI. CDR3 size: 14 residues. The CDR3: CASSESHRVGEQYF. The CDR3, as DNA: TGTGCCAGCAGTGAATCCCACAGGGTAGGCGAGCAGTACTTC. The full variable domain, its missing parts supplied by reference TRBV2 and TRBJ2-7, is EPEVTQTPSHQVTQMGQEVILRCVPISNHLYFYWYRQILGQKVEFLVSFYNNEISEKSEIFDDQFSVERPDGSNFTLKIRSTKLEDSAMYFCASSESHRVGEQYFGPGTRLTVT.

The sample holds one count of this clone. The V and J genes are TRBV7-8 and TRBJ2-5; perhaps TRBD1 as D (6 bases). Trimming took 1 base from V and 3 from J, leaving 15 bases between them. The CDR3 runs to 16 residues. CDR1 SGHVS and CDR2 FQNEAQ come from the germline V gene. This CDR3 reads CASSLVSRGNKETQYF. The CDR3 region has the DNA TGTGCCAGCAGCTTAGTCTCCAGGGGTAACAAAGAGACCCAGTACTTC.

This clone is a singleton in its sample. The rearrangement uses TRBV7-9 and TRBJ2-4; TRBD1 aligns across 7 bases. CDR3 size: 15 residues. Trimming took 5 bases from V and 3 from J; bases not matched to a gene: 7. Germline CDR1 is SEHNR and CDR2 is FQNEAQ (reference sequence). The CDR3 coding sequence is TGTGCCAGCAGCCTCCGGGACAGAAGCAAAAACATTCAGTACTTC. Its protein is CASSLRDRSKNIQYF.